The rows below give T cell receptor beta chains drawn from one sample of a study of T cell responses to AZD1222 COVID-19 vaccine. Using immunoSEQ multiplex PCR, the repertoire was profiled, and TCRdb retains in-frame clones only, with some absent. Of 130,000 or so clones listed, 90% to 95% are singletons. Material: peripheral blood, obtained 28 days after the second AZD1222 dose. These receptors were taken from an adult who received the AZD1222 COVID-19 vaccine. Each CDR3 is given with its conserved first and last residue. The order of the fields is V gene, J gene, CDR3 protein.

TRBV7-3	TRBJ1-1	CASSSTENTEAFF
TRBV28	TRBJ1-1	CASSPPPGQGVPAFF
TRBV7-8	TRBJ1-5	CASSPWTGGGDQPQHF
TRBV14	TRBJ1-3	CASSHHPTGNTIYF
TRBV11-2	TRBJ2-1	CASSLGSSGNEQFF
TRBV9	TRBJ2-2	CASRHTGELFF
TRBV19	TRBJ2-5	CASSTFPRWETQYF
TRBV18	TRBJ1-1	CASSLGGNTEAFF
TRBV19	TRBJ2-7	CASSIAARGSYEQYF
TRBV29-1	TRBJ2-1	CSVTRGGEEQFF
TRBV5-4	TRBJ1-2	CASSSPMGVEGGYTF
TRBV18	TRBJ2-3	CASSQAMSDTQYF
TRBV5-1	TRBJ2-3	CASSLAGQGYDTQYF
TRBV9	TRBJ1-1	CASSVVNTEAFF
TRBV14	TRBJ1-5	CASSLELQGSGQPQHF
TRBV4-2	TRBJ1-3	CASSQDSVRSGNTIYF
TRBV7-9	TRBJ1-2	CASSAQQGLDGYTF
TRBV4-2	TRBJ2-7	CASSQAPSETYEQYF
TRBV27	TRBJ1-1	CASSSRGFTEAFF
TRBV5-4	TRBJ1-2	CASSLDRGYYGYTF
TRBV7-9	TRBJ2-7	CASSPLAGGEGEQYF
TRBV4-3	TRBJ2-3	CASSPARATDTQYF
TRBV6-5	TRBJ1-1	CATRGGRGTEAFF
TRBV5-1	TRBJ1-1	CASSLDGTANTEAFF
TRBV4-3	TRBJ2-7	CASSSGTRAFCPYEQYF
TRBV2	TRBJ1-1	CASKQGLAEAFF
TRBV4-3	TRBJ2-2	CASSQGAPSGPYTGELFF
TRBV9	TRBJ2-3	CASSLNSGGLEYDTQYF
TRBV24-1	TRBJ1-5	CATSDSQGDQPQHF
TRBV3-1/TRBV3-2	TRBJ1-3	CASSGGVGGNTIYF
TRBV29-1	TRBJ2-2	CGGLAHTTGELFF
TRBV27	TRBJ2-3	CASSSRFDRHVTDTQYF
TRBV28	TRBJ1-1	CASSSDRAGTFF
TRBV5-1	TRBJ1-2	CASSERPGLKDDYGYTF
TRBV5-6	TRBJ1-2	CASSFGFLQGYTF
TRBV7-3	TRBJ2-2	CASSPKGNGSITGELFF
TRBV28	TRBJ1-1	CASSYRGRTEAFF